This TCR beta chain is from a study of HIV-infected patients and healthy controls. The CDR3 consists of 15 residues. Trimming stripped 3 bases from V and 5 bases from J, with 17 bases between. Germline values: CDR1 LGHDT, CDR2 YNNKEL (reference sequence). Reverse transcription used 450 to 650 ng RNA and constant-region primers for alpha and beta. Alpha and beta chain libraries were made separately by chain-specific third strand synthesis with multiplexing indices. All rearrangements within a chain used one primer pair; cDNA molecules carried barcodes. TCRdb used MiXCR to reprocess the 5' RACE reads, holding one entry per CDR3 protein. The sample holds 20,000 to 30,000 distinct CDR3 sequences; approximately 9% are singletons and the top ten take 3.5% to 4.5%. The repertoire came from unfractionated whole blood and reflected all unsorted peripheral T cells.

This receptor was taken from an adult in good health. Sequencing was performed on blood. J is TRBJ2-7 and V is TRBV3-1; D is ambiguous. The DNA of the CDR3 is TGTGCCAGCAGCCAGGACGGTTGGAGCCGTAACGAGCAGTACTTC. As protein: CASSQDGWSRNEQYF.